The 27 T cell receptor beta chains given below trace back to one sample, sequenced in a study of T-cell reconstitution after alpha-beta-depleted transplantation in children. During its preparation, the TCRbeta library received unique molecular identifiers. TCRdb independently ran MiXCR on the PCR reads; one entry per CDR3 protein. The table includes about a million distinct CDR3 sequences, 25% to 30% detected once. This material consisted of PBMCs, mostly from graft donor cells, taken 360 days after TCRalphabeta/CD19-depleted stem cell transplant. The receptor source for this set is a boy younger than two who had a stem cell transplant for SCID, so the T cells may come from the graft donor.

This clonotype came up a few times. The chain carries TRBV12-3 or TRBV12-4 and TRBJ2-5; no definite D call. Trimming took off 6 bases at V and 0 bases at J, with 11 bases between the two ends. The CDR3 sequence is 14 residues long. CDR3 sequence reads: CASRQTRNQETQYF. CDR3 nucleotides: TGTGCCAGCAGGCAGACGAGGAACCAAGAGACCCAGTACTTC.

The chain recombines TRBV5-5 with TRBJ2-1; D call uncertain. This CDR3 comprises 18 residues. V dropped 0 bases and J dropped 0 bases, with 16 bases sitting between them. Germline loops: CDR1 SGHKS, CDR2 YYEKEE (reference sequence). The CDR3 spells CASSLEGPSVSSYNEQFF. CDR3 coding DNA: TGTGCCAGCAGCTTGGAGGGCCCATCCGTTAGCTCCTACAATGAGCAGTTCTTC.

This clonotype turned up a few times. The V call is TRBV7-6, the J call TRBJ1-1; D unclear. The CDR3 sequence is 15 residues long. The germline V gene has CDR1 SGHVS and CDR2 FNYEAQ. Trimming removed 3 bases from V and 2 bases from J, with 13 bases in between. CDR3 sequence: CASSLRVGVNTEAFF. CDR3 DNA: TGTGCCAGCAGCTTGAGGGTTGGGGTTAACACTGAAGCTTTCTTT.

This clonotype was seen once. This chain uses TRBV28 with TRBJ2-2; 7 bases are shared with TRBD2. The CDR3 totals 16 residues. CDR1 and CDR2 (germline): MDHEN, SYDVKM. Trimming at V came to 7 bases and at J to 4 bases, leaving 12 bases not matched to a gene. CDR3 DNA sequence: TGTGCCAGCACCAGCCCCCCGGGCGGGAGCACCGGGGAGCTGTTTTTT. Translating gives CASTSPPGGSTGELFF.

The chain's CDR3 is CASSFRLTRAQETQYF. Here the CDR3 DNA reads TGTGCCAGCAGTTTCCGGCTTACTAGGGCACAAGAGACCCAGTACTTC. The V gene is TRBV12-3 or TRBV12-4, the J gene TRBJ2-5, with D maybe TRBD2 (5 bases). This CDR3 has 16 residues. V gave up 3 bases and J gave up 2 bases, with 16 bases separating them.

The chain combines TRBV20-1 with TRBJ2-1; D uncertain. The CDR3 length is 18 residues. CDR1 DFQATT and CDR2 SNEGSKA come from the germline V gene (reference sequence). V was cut by 0 bases and J by 0 bases, with 18 bases left in between. The CDR3: CSARDVAPQIFSYNEQFF. In DNA form, the CDR3 reads TGCAGTGCTAGAGATGTGGCTCCGCAGATCTTCTCCTACAATGAGCAGTTCTTC.

This clonotype was observed a few times. This sequence joins TRBV7-9 and TRBJ2-1; D not resolved. The CDR3 contains 12 residues. V was cut by 2 bases and J by 8 bases, with 7 bases left in between. Looked up from germline, CDR1 is SEHNR and CDR2 is FQNEAQ (reference sequence). This chain's CDR3 is CASSLYGYEQFF. CDR3 DNA: TGTGCCAGCAGCTTATACGGTTATGAGCAGTTCTTC.

Only a few counts were recorded for this clonotype. The chain is built from TRBV2 and TRBJ2-1; 15 bases are shared with TRBD2. J lost 10 bases, V lost 6 bases, and 4 bases had no gene match. The germline gives CDR1 SNHLY, CDR2 FYNNEI. The CDR3 runs 14 residues. CDR3 residues: CASRGLAGGYEQFF. The CDR3 nucleotides are TGTGCCAGCAGGGGACTAGCGGGGGGATACGAGCAGTTCTTC.

The rearrangement links TRBV7-2 to TRBJ2-4, with no clear D. The V gene lost 5 bases and the J gene lost 6 bases, with 11 bases spanning the gap. CDR3 size: 13 residues. Per germline, CDR1 SGHTA and CDR2 FQGNSA. The CDR3 DNA is TGTGCCAGCAGCCGTCAAGCCGGAAACATTCAGTACTTC. Translation gives CASSRQAGNIQYF.

This chain links TRBV5-5 with TRBJ1-2; the match to TRBD1 covers 8 bases. CDR3 length equals 14 residues. The J segment lost 9 bases and the V segment lost 2 bases, leaving 9 bases of the junction unmatched. Germline values: CDR1 SGHKS, CDR2 YYEKEE (reference sequence). The CDR3 DNA reads TGTGCCAGCAGCTTCGGGACAGGTCAAGTGAGCTACACCTTC. Translation: CASSFGTGQVSYTF.

This clonotype was seen more than once but under ten times. The V and J genes are TRBV27 and TRBJ2-7; unclear D gene. The germline gives CDR1 MNHEY, CDR2 SMNVEV (reference sequence). CDR3 length: 14 residues. The V end lost 8 bases, the J end lost 0 bases, and 14 bases lay between the germline ends. In DNA form, the CDR3 reads TGTGCCAGCGGCTTCGGCCCCAGCTCCTACGAGCAGTACTTC. Translation: CASGFGPSSYEQYF.

The V call is TRBV5-1, the J call TRBJ1-1; D is unresolved. The CDR3 is 16 amino acids. The V end was cut by 0 bases, the J end by 0 bases, with 12 bases between. The germline gives CDR1 SGHRS, CDR2 YFSETQ. CDR3: CASSLAIGTLNTEAFF. CDR3 bases: TGCGCCAGCAGCTTGGCTATAGGCACACTGAACACTGAAGCTTTCTTT.

This clonotype was detected only once. The CDR3 here is CAISEVVDTQYF. The CDR3, as DNA: TGTGCCATCAGCGAGGTAGTGGATACGCAGTATTTT. This sequence joins TRBV10-3 and TRBJ2-3; unclear D gene. There are 12 residues in the CDR3. CDR1 is ENHRY, CDR2 SYGVKD, per germline. The V gene lost 6 bases and the J gene lost 6 bases, with 10 bases spanning the gap.

This clonotype was counted a few times. This chain connects TRBV6-5 to TRBJ1-2; D remains unclear. Trimming took off 2 bases at V and 8 bases at J, with 18 bases between the two ends. The CDR3 extends over 15 amino acids. The germline V gene encodes CDR1 MNHEY and CDR2 SVGAGI. The CDR3 sequence: CASSYHESGLEGYTF. For the CDR3, the DNA is TGTGCCAGCAGTTACCACGAATCCGGGCTTGAAGGCTACACCTTC.

A few counts support this clonotype. V and J are TRBV4-1 and TRBJ2-1; D perhaps matches TRBD1 (5 bases). The V end lost 0 bases, the J end lost 3 bases, and 15 bases lay between the germline ends. Per the germline V gene, CDR1 is MGHRA and CDR2 is YSYEKL. The CDR3 runs 17 residues. The DNA of the CDR3 is TGCGCCAGCAGCCAAGATGCAGGGAAATTGCGCTACAATGAGCAGTTCTTC. Its translation: CASSQDAGKLRYNEQFF.

This clonotype came up a few times. V is TRBV28 and J is TRBJ2-7; no reliable D call. Germline V lookup: CDR1 MDHEN, CDR2 SYDVKM. The V gene lost 5 bases and the J gene lost 4 bases, with 18 bases spanning the gap. The CDR3 is 15 residues long. Here the CDR3 reads CASSRRSRRSYEQYF. In nucleotides, the CDR3 is TGTGCCAGCAGTCGGCGATCCAGGAGAAGTTACGAGCAGTACTTC.

The chain is built from TRBV29-1 and TRBJ2-3, with 10 bases aligning to TRBD2. V trimming: 6 bases; J trimming: 1 base; junction bases outside the gene matches: 4. In germline, CDR1 is SQVTM, CDR2 ANQGSEA. The CDR3 is 14 residues long. The CDR3 reads CSVTSGDGTDTQYF. The CDR3 nucleotides are TGCAGCGTCACTAGCGGGGACGGCACAGATACGCAGTATTTT.

The table lists this clonotype with a few counts. The chain has TRBV5-5 and TRBJ2-2; 8 bases are shared with TRBD1. J was trimmed by 2 bases and V by 4 bases; bases with no gene match: 7. From germline, CDR1 is SGHKS and CDR2 YYEKEE (reference sequence). The CDR3 is 16 residues long. CDR3 protein: CASSLRTGLNTGELFF. The CDR3 coding sequence is TGTGCCAGCAGCCTGAGGACAGGGCTCAACACCGGGGAGCTGTTTTTT. Using reference TRBV5-5 and TRBJ2-2 for the parts outside the CDR3, the full variable domain is DAGVTQSPTHLIKTRGQQVTLRCSPISGHKSVSWYQQVLGQGPQFIFQYYEKEERGRGNFPDRFSARQFPNYSSELNVNALLLGDSALYLCASSLRTGLNTGELFFGEGSRLTVL.

The chain employs TRBV3-1 and TRBJ2-1; D may be TRBD2 (6 bases). The V gene lost 4 bases and the J gene lost 1 base, with 17 bases spanning the gap. The CDR3 runs to 17 residues. Germline CDR1 reads LGHDT; CDR2 reads YNNKEL (reference sequence). The CDR3 region has the DNA TGTGCCAGCAGCCCTTCCCGGGGCGGGGTGTCCTACAATGAGCAGTTCTTC. Translation: CASSPSRGGVSYNEQFF.

This clonotype has only a few counts. The chain couples TRBV3-1 to TRBJ2-1; TRBD2 aligns across 9 bases. V gave up 4 bases and J gave up 1 base; unmatched junction bases: 5. The CDR3 is 16 amino acids. Germline CDR1 LGHDT, CDR2 YNNKEL (reference sequence). The CDR3 nucleotides read TGTGCCAGCAGCCGAGCTAGCGGGGAGTCCTACAATGAGCAGTTCTTC. Its translation is CASSRASGESYNEQFF.

V and J are TRBV6-1 and TRBJ2-2; TRBD2 might be the D (5 bases). The CDR3 has 14 residues. V shed 3 bases and J shed 5 bases, with 10 bases lying between them. Looked up from germline, CDR1 is MNHNS and CDR2 is SASEGT. CDR3 region: CASSDRPGTGELFF. CDR3 nucleotides: TGTGCCAGCAGTGACCGACCGGGGACCGGGGAGCTGTTTTTT.

The J gene is TRBJ1-2, the V gene TRBV30, with D maybe TRBD1 (5 bases). Germline-derived CDR1 and CDR2 are GTSNPN and SVGIG (reference sequence). The CDR3 covers 13 residues. V lost 2 bases, J lost 2 bases, and 9 bases lay in between. For the CDR3, the DNA is TGTGCCTGGAGTCCCGGGGCAAACTATGGCTACACCTTC. It codes for CAWSPGANYGYTF. Supplemented by reference TRBV30 and TRBJ1-2, the full variable domain reads SQTIHQWPATLVQPVGSPLSLECTVEGTSNPNLYWYRQAAGRGLQLLFYSVGIGQISSEVPQNLSASRPQDRQFILSSKKLLLSDSGFYLCAWSPGANYGYTFGSGTRLTVV.

This clonotype was seen more than once but under ten times. The gene calls are TRBV14 and TRBJ2-7, with unresolved D. The V gene's germline CDR1 is SGHDN and CDR2 FVKESK. V was shortened by 2 bases and J by 0 bases, with 5 bases between the two germline ends. The CDR3 has 13 residues. The CDR3 DNA follows: TGTGCCAGCAGCCAATGGCCCTCCTACGAGCAGTACTTC. Translating it yields CASSQWPSYEQYF.

This clonotype has only a few counts. The chain uses TRBV12-3 or TRBV12-4 and TRBJ2-1; no definite D call. This CDR3 is built from 15 residues. Trimming cost V 7 bases and J 0 bases, with 13 bases left between them. CDR3: CASIPWAGSYNEQFF. The CDR3 DNA follows: TGTGCCAGCATCCCATGGGCAGGCTCCTACAATGAGCAGTTCTTC.

The genes are TRBV11-2 and TRBJ2-1, with TRBD1 matching over 7 bases. The CDR3 totals 13 residues. The germline V gene encodes CDR1 SGHAT and CDR2 FQNNGV. J was trimmed by 6 bases and V by 5 bases; bases with no gene match: 4. CDR3 bases: TGTGCCAGCAGCATGACAGGGTCCAATGAGCAGTTCTTC. As protein: CASSMTGSNEQFF.

This rearrangement joins TRBV29-1 to TRBJ1-2; D possibly corresponds to TRBD1 (5 bases). CDR1 and CDR2 (germline): SQVTM, ANQGSEA. V was clipped by 5 bases and J by 2 bases, with 12 bases between them. CDR3 length: 13 amino acids. CDR3 region: CSVPSGNNYGYTF. The CDR3, as DNA: TGCAGCGTTCCTTCAGGGAACAACTATGGCTACACCTTC.

The J gene is TRBJ2-7, the V gene TRBV27; D gene unclear. CDR1 is MNHEY and CDR2 is SMNVEV in the germline V gene (reference sequence). V was shortened by 3 bases and J by 3 bases, with 15 bases between the two germline ends. The CDR3 extends over 15 amino acids. The chain's CDR3 is CASSLSAPSNYEQYF. The CDR3 DNA sequence: TGTGCCAGCAGTTTGTCAGCCCCTTCAAACTACGAGCAGTACTTC.